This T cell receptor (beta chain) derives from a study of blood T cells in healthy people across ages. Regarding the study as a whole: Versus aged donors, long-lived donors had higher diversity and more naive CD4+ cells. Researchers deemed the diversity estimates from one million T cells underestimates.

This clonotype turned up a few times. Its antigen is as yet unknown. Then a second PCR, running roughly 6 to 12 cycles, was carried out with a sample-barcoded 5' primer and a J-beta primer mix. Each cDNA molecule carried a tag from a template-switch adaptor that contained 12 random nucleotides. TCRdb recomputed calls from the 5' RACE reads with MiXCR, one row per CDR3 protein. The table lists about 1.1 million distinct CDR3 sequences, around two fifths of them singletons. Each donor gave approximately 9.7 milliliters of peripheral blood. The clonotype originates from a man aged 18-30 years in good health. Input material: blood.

The CDR3 here is CASSSAGGNNEQFF. CDR3 nucleotides: TGTGCCAGCAGCTCAGCGGGGGGTAACAATGAGCAGTTCTTC. This rearrangement joins TRBV7-3 to TRBJ2-1; 9 bases are a match to TRBD2. This CDR3 is 14 amino acids long. Germline CDR1 and CDR2: SGHTA and FQGTGA. The ends lost 4 bases at V and 5 bases at J; junction bases unmatched: 3.